This passage covers 20 T cell receptor beta chains from one sample sequenced in a study of blood T cells in healthy people across ages. Next came a second PCR, run for about 6 to 12 cycles, which used a sample-barcoded 5' primer along with a J-beta primer mix. TCRdb re-called the 5' RACE reads with MiXCR, one entry per CDR3 protein. The data contain about 1,000,000 distinct CDR3 sequences, roughly 45% of them singletons. The sample taken for sequencing was blood. Receptors originate from a woman aged 55-70 years in good health.

As for this clonotype: At one end, the junction sequence differs from germline, possibly due to a read error. The V gene is TRBV6-1, the J gene TRBJ1-6, with 7 bases identical to TRBD1. This CDR3 has 17 amino acids. Germline loops: CDR1 MNHNS, CDR2 SASEGT. CDR3 amino acids: CASSALTTGTTGSPPHF. In nucleotides, the CDR3 is TGTGCCAGCAGTGCCTTGACGACAGGGACGACCGGTTCACCCCCCCACTTT.

The V and J genes are TRBV6-2 or TRBV6-3 and TRBJ2-7, with TRBD2 matching 9 bases. J lost 4 bases, V lost 6 bases, and 13 bases had no gene match. The CDR3 sequence is 16 residues long. Germline V lookup: CDR1 MNHEY, CDR2 SVGEGT. The CDR3, as DNA: TGTGCCAGCAGCAACCGCGAGACTAGCGGAGGATACGAGCAGTACTTC. It translates to CASSNRETSGGYEQYF.

The V and J genes are TRBV6-5 and TRBJ2-5; 10 nucleotides agree with TRBD1. The CDR3 loop spans 17 amino acids. V lost 3 bases, J lost 5 bases, and 12 bases stayed unmatched. Germline CDR1 reads MNHEY; CDR2 reads SVGAGI. The CDR3 DNA is TGTGCCAGCAGTTATTCCGGGACAGGGGCCCTTAGGGAGACCCAGTACTTC. Protein sequence: CASSYSGTGALRETQYF.

As for this clonotype: At one end the junction does not follow the germline gene, possibly because of a read error. This chain joins TRBV5-1 and TRBJ2-5; possible D gene TRBD2, 6 bases. CDR3 length equals 16 residues. The germline V gene has CDR1 SGHRS and CDR2 YFSETQ. For the CDR3, the DNA is TGTGCCACCAAACTAGCCGGAGTCGTTTCGAAGGATGAGCGGTACTTC. This encodes CATKLAGVVSKDERYF. The whole variable domain, remainder taken from reference TRBV5-1 and TRBJ2-5, is KAGVTQTPRYLIKTRGQQVTLSCSPISGHRSVSWYQQTPGQGLQFLFEYFSETQRNKGNFPGRFSGRQFSNSRSEMNVSTLELGDSALYLCATKLAGVVSKDERYFGPGTRLLVL.

The chain combines TRBV2 with TRBJ1-5, with D maybe TRBD1 (5 bases). Between the trimmed V and J ends, which lost 4 bases and 0 bases, there was a span of 10 bases. Germline CDR1 is SNHLY and CDR2 is FYNNEI. The CDR3 covers 15 residues. The CDR3 nucleotides are TGTGCCAGCAGTGTAAGAGGGGATAGCAATCAGCCCCAGCATTTT. Encoded protein: CASSVRGDSNQPQHF.

CDR3 protein: CASQVNDRRQETQYF. DNA for the CDR3: TGTGCCAGTCAAGTGAATGACAGGCGCCAAGAGACCCAGTACTTC. The chain employs TRBV6-1 and TRBJ2-5; maybe TRBD1 (6 bases). V lost 9 bases, J lost 1 base, and 18 bases lay in between. This CDR3 comprises 15 residues. Germline CDR1 is MNHNS and CDR2 is SASEGT.

This clonotype was seen a few times. The rearrangement links TRBV5-1 to TRBJ2-1, with TRBD2 identical over 7 bases. Germline loops: CDR1 SGHRS, CDR2 YFSETQ. V gave up 4 bases and J gave up 9 bases; unmatched junction bases: 10. The CDR3 is 14 residues long. The CDR3 reads CASSQRLAGPEQFF. CDR3 DNA sequence: TGCGCCAGCAGCCAAAGACTAGCAGGTCCTGAGCAGTTCTTC.

The chain uses TRBV9 and TRBJ2-3; D might be TRBD1 (5 bases). The V gene lost 0 bases and the J gene lost 2 bases, with 10 bases spanning the gap. This CDR3 spans 15 amino acids. Germline V gene data show CDR1 as SGDLS and CDR2 as YYNGEE. The CDR3, as DNA: TGTGCCAGCAGCGTAGCTAAAGGGGTCACAGATACGCAGTATTTT. Translating gives CASSVAKGVTDTQYF.

This clonotype was seen more than once but under ten times. The chain joins TRBV15 to TRBJ1-5; 9 positions agree with TRBD1. The CDR3 is 15 amino acids. Unmatched junction bases numbered 3, after V lost 2 bases and J lost 4 bases. Germline V gene lookup returns CDR1 LNHNV and CDR2 YYDKDF (reference sequence). The CDR3: CATSRPGQGNQPQHF. In DNA form, the CDR3 reads TGTGCCACCAGCAGACCCGGACAGGGGAATCAGCCCCAGCATTTT.

This clonotype was observed at least ten times. The chain is built from TRBV20-1 and TRBJ2-5, with D possibly TRBD1 on 6 matching bases. CDR3 length: 13 residues. Germline assignment: CDR1 DFQATT and CDR2 SNEGSKA (reference sequence). The V gene lost 1 base and the J gene lost 4 bases, with 10 bases spanning the gap. CDR3 bases: TGCAGTGCTAGAGTAGGACAGACAGAGACCCAGTACTTC. It encodes CSARVGQTETQYF.

In its sample, this clonotype was seen a few times. This chain connects TRBV18 to TRBJ2-7; D might be TRBD1 or TRBD2, each matching 5 bases. The V end lost 3 bases, the J end lost 2 bases, and 11 bases lay between the germline ends. Germline V CDR1 and CDR2: KGHSH, LQKENI. The CDR3 runs to 14 residues. The CDR3 nucleotides are TGTGCCAGCTCACCGATAGCGACAGCCTACGAGCAGTACTTC. Amino acids: CASSPIATAYEQYF.

The chain couples TRBV6-2 or TRBV6-3 to TRBJ2-1; D not resolved. This CDR3 comprises 15 residues. V was trimmed by 0 bases and J by 3 bases, leaving 9 bases between them. Germline V gene sequence: CDR1 MNHEY, CDR2 SVGEGT. In nucleotides, the CDR3 is TGTGCCAGCAGTTACTCGTCTCCCCGCTACAATGAGCAGTTCTTC. This gives the protein CASSYSSPRYNEQFF.

This clonotype came up a few times. The chain carries TRBV25-1 and TRBJ2-7; the D is unclear. CDR1 MGHDK and CDR2 SYGVNS come from the germline V gene. V dropped 3 bases and J dropped 0 bases, with 6 bases sitting between them. The CDR3 is made up of 13 amino acids. This CDR3 is CASSDRHSYEQYF. The CDR3, as DNA: TGTGCCAGCAGTGACAGACACTCCTACGAGCAGTACTTC.

This clonotype was picked up a small number of times. The chain employs TRBV5-1 and TRBJ2-3; the D gene could be TRBD1 or TRBD2 (5 bases each). In germline, CDR1 is SGHRS, CDR2 YFSETQ. The CDR3 runs to 17 residues. Trimming stripped 0 bases from V and 1 base from J, with 15 bases between. Here the CDR3 reads CASSLGGRIPGTDTQYF. The CDR3, as DNA: TGCGCCAGCAGCTTGGGGGGACGGATTCCTGGCACAGATACGCAGTATTTT.

A single count supports this clonotype. The J gene is TRBJ2-7, the V gene TRBV3-1; perhaps TRBD1 as D (5 bases). CDR3 length: 14 amino acids. Germline V lookup: CDR1 LGHDT, CDR2 YNNKEL (reference sequence). V was shortened by 8 bases and J by 6 bases, with 20 bases between the two germline ends. The CDR3 bases are TGTGCCAGCGGTCAGGGTACTACTTCGTTCGAGCAGTACTTC. It specifies CASGQGTTSFEQYF.

This chain connects TRBV6-6 to TRBJ2-3; D is possibly TRBD1 (6 bases). V was clipped by 5 bases and J by 7 bases, with 22 bases between them. Germline CDR1 MNHNY, CDR2 SVGAGI (reference sequence). The CDR3 spans 16 residues. The CDR3 loop reads CASSRPGTHTRHTQYF. The CDR3 DNA reads TGTGCCAGCAGTCGCCCCGGGACACACACTAGGCATACGCAGTATTTT.

This sequence joins TRBV3-1 and TRBJ1-2, with 8 bases aligning to TRBD1. The V segment lost 3 bases and the J segment 8 bases; nucleotides outside the gene matches: 5. This CDR3 has 13 amino acids. From germline, CDR1 is LGHDT and CDR2 YNNKEL (reference sequence). The CDR3 DNA reads as TGTGCCAGCAGCCACGCAGGGGGCGACGGCTACACCTTC. Amino acids: CASSHAGGDGYTF.

This sequence joins TRBV20-1 and TRBJ2-1, with D possibly being TRBD2 (5 bases). The V end was cut by 0 bases, the J end by 7 bases, with 10 bases between. This CDR3 is built from 13 residues. Germline V gene sequence: CDR1 DFQATT, CDR2 SNEGSKA (reference sequence). CDR3 in amino acids: CSAREVGVNEQFF. The CDR3 DNA sequence: TGCAGTGCTAGAGAAGTGGGAGTGAATGAGCAGTTCTTC.

The chain employs TRBV20-1 and TRBJ2-1; maybe TRBD2 (6 bases). V dropped 3 bases and J dropped 3 bases, with 12 bases sitting between them. Germline V gene lookup returns CDR1 DFQATT and CDR2 SNEGSKA (reference sequence). The CDR3 extends over 14 amino acids. The CDR3 sequence: CSASRLDLYNEQFF. For the CDR3, the DNA is TGCAGTGCTAGCCGACTAGACCTCTACAATGAGCAGTTCTTC.

This clonotype was picked up a small number of times. J is TRBJ2-7 and V is TRBV29-1; perhaps TRBD2 as D (7 bases). The CDR3 has 14 amino acids. Between the trimmed V and J ends, which lost 6 bases and 4 bases, there was a span of 19 bases. Germline lookup yields CDR1 SQVTM and CDR2 ANQGSEA. The CDR3 is CSVAGAGRGYEQYF. The CDR3 nucleotides are TGCAGCGTGGCAGGGGCAGGGAGGGGATACGAGCAGTACTTC.